This T cell receptor beta chain was documented in a study of spatial heterogeneity in lung cancer. The study's findings and limits: The appearance of ubiquitous expanded tumor TCRs in blood was greater at resection than follow-up.

Single TCR cDNA molecules each had their own unique molecular identifier. TCRdb reprocessed the 5' RACE reads via MiXCR and lists one record per CDR3 protein. This sample has approximately 44,000 distinct CDR3 sequences, with around 15% found just once. Sample time point: sample taken at primary tumor resection. Some 72 TRACERx patients with early, untreated non-small cell lung cancer donated samples. Researchers sequenced whole RNA taken from tumor, nontumor lung or frozen PBMC without sorting. The V segment lost 3 bases and the J segment 4 bases; nucleotides outside the gene matches: 10. This CDR3 has 18 residues. CDR1 and CDR2 from the germline V gene are MNHNY and SVGAGI (reference sequence). With regard to this clonotype: Its antigen is unknown.

The receptor was isolated from a male donor with early-stage non-small cell lung cancer. The chain links TRBV6-6 to TRBJ2-1; TRBD2 aligns across 12 bases. Sequenced material: PBMCs, taken at surgery. The CDR3 region has the DNA TGTGCCAGCAGTTATCCAAGACTAGCGGGAGTTCCATACAATGAGCAGTTCTTC. This encodes CASSYPRLAGVPYNEQFF.